This TCR beta chain was observed in a study of T cells after yellow fever vaccination. Study-wide results and caveats: Among all clonotypes, a small share was observed in both CD4 and CD8 compartments.

With respect to this clonotype: Its target is not known.

CDR3 length equals 13 residues. In germline, CDR1 is SGHTA, CDR2 FQGNSA. Trimming removed 1 base from V and 10 bases from J, with 13 bases in between. UMIs were added to TCR cDNA along with a universal primer site when it was made by 5'RACE template switching. One entry per CDR3 protein results from TCRdb running MiXCR on the 5' RACE reads. The table lists 250,000 to 300,000 distinct CDR3 sequences, roughly 5.2% of them singletons. This TCR derives from a young man who received the YFV17D yellow fever vaccine. The V and J genes are TRBV7-2 and TRBJ1-1, with D tentatively TRBD1 (6 bases). Sequenced here: CD4+ T cells sorted from PBMCs, sampled on the day of the yellow fever booster vaccination. In DNA form, the CDR3 reads TGTGCCAGCAGCTTAGGGACAGTCAGAGGAGCTTTCTTT. Its protein product is CASSLGTVRGAFF.